The 21 T cell receptor beta chains below all came from one sample that was sequenced in a study of Ad26.COV2.S vaccination and SARS-CoV-2 variants. Treatment denoted: around 19 received Ad26.COV2.S at low or high dose, single or two shots; about 5 received placebo; per-sample allocation not given. Day 63 after the first injection of vaccine or placebo was the sampling time. Sequencing was performed with immunoSEQ multiplex PCR; in TCRdb, only in-frame clones are kept and a portion is missing. The sample gives hundreds of thousands of clones, roughly 90% of which show up once; over 1.3% is in the top ten. This material consisted of peripheral blood, taken in a trial of Ad26.COV2.S vaccine versus placebo. These receptors all stem from a person between 18 and 65 years old who received the Ad26.COV2.S COVID-19 vaccine or a placebo.

CDR3 DNA: TGCGCCAGCAGCCTCGACGACAGGGGCAGCGGTGGCTACACCTTC. Encoded protein: CASSLDDRGSGGYTF. The chain uses TRBV4-1 and TRBJ1-2, with TRBD1 matching over 8 bases. The CDR3 runs 15 residues. Germline CDR1 and CDR2: MGHRA and YSYEKL. The trim removed 4 bases at V and 7 bases at J, leaving 11 bases unmatched.

This chain connects TRBV20-1 to TRBJ1-2; tentatively, D is TRBD1 (5 bases). CDR3 size: 11 residues. Per the germline V gene, CDR1 is DFQATT and CDR2 is SNEGSKA (reference sequence). The V end lost 7 bases, the J end lost 8 bases, and 14 bases lay between the germline ends. The CDR3 sequence: CSGGRPVGYTF. The CDR3 coding sequence is TGCAGTGGGGGACGTCCGGTGGGCTACACCTTC.

The V gene is TRBV9, the J gene TRBJ2-3; possible D gene TRBD2, 5 bases. The CDR3 has 14 residues. CDR1 and CDR2 (germline): SGDLS, YYNGEE. Trimming cost V 0 bases and J 2 bases, with 7 bases left between them. This chain's CDR3 is CASSVAGNTDTQYF. CDR3 bases: TGTGCCAGCAGCGTAGCGGGGAACACAGATACGCAGTATTTT.

This chain uses TRBV7-9 with TRBJ1-1; D is undetermined. Trimming pared 7 bases from V and 0 bases from J, leaving 12 bases between. CDR3 size: 14 residues. Germline V gene data show CDR1 as SEHNR and CDR2 as FQNEAQ (reference sequence). CDR3 loop: CASNYQSMNTEAFF. In DNA form, the CDR3 reads TGTGCCAGCAACTACCAGTCCATGAACACTGAAGCTTTCTTT.

The chain uses TRBV10-3 and TRBJ2-1; D remains ambiguous. The CDR3 has 12 residues. From germline, CDR1 is ENHRY and CDR2 SYGVKD. V lost 5 bases to trimming and J lost 15 bases, with 17 bases between them. This chain's CDR3 is CAISPQGLEGFF. CDR3 nucleotides: TGTGCCATCAGTCCCCAAGGGCTCGAAGGGTTCTTC.

The rearrangement uses TRBV6-6 and TRBJ2-1; D is unclear. V lost 4 bases to trimming and J lost 3 bases, with 7 bases between them. This CDR3 is 13 amino acids long. Germline values: CDR1 MNHNY, CDR2 SVGAGI (reference sequence). As DNA, the CDR3 is TGTGCCAGCAGTTCCGCCATCTACAATGAGCAGTTCTTC. Residues: CASSSAIYNEQFF.

This sequence joins TRBV30 and TRBJ1-6; 8 nucleotides match TRBD1. Germline V lookup: CDR1 GTSNPN, CDR2 SVGIG (reference sequence). The CDR3 runs to 16 residues. V gave up 0 bases and J gave up 7 bases; unmatched junction bases: 8. CDR3: CAWSVPPTGANSPLHF. CDR3 in DNA: TGTGCCTGGAGTGTACCACCGACAGGGGCGAATTCACCCCTCCACTTT. Combining the CDR3 with reference TRBV30 and TRBJ1-6 gives the whole variable domain SQTIHQWPATLVQPVGSPLSLECTVEGTSNPNLYWYRQAAGRGLQLLFYSVGIGQISSEVPQNLSASRPQDRQFILSSKKLLLSDSGFYLCAWSVPPTGANSPLHFGNGTRLTVT.

The rearrangement uses TRBV7-2 and TRBJ1-6; TRBD1 is a possible D gene (5 bases). The length of the CDR3 is 16 residues. The V gene's germline CDR1 is SGHTA and CDR2 FQGNSA. Trimming took off 1 base at V and 5 bases at J, with 12 bases between the two ends. Written as DNA, the CDR3 is TGTGCCAGCAGCTTAGTGGGAGGGGCAAATAATTCACCCCTCCACTTT. It encodes CASSLVGGANNSPLHF.

V is TRBV5-1 and J is TRBJ1-2, with TRBD1 matching 11 bases. Unmatched junction bases numbered 3, after V lost 7 bases and J lost 4 bases. The CDR3 covers 13 residues. CDR1 is SGHRS and CDR2 is YFSETQ in the germline V gene. This chain's CDR3 is CASFGTGGYGYTF. In DNA, the CDR3 is TGCGCCAGCTTCGGGACAGGGGGCTATGGCTACACCTTC.

The rearrangement uses TRBV25-1 and TRBJ1-1; D is uncertain. There are 12 residues in the CDR3. From germline, CDR1 is MGHDK and CDR2 SYGVNS. With 3 bases removed from V and 7 bases from J, the gap between germline ends came to 9 bases. The CDR3 DNA is TGTGCCAGCAGTGACCAGTCCCTTGAAGCTTTCTTT. Its translation: CASSDQSLEAFF.

This clone showed up just a few times. The rearrangement joins TRBV7-6 to TRBJ1-6; TRBD1 aligns across 8 bases. This CDR3 comprises 16 residues. Germline CDR1 and CDR2: SGHVS and FNYEAQ. After removal of 4 bases from V and 6 bases from J, the junction contained 8 bases not matched to a gene. The CDR3 sequence: CASSSQGEGFNSPLHF. In nucleotides, the CDR3 is TGTGCCAGCAGCTCACAGGGGGAGGGGTTTAATTCACCCCTCCACTTT.

The chain joins TRBV5-1 to TRBJ2-2; TRBD1 agrees at 9 bases. The CDR3 runs 16 residues. V lost 3 bases to trimming and J lost 5 bases; unmatched junction nucleotides: 8. Germline CDR1 is SGHRS and CDR2 is YFSETQ. CDR3 sequence (DNA): TGCGCCAGCAGCTCCCCGGGACAGGGTGTAACCGGGGAGCTGTTTTTT. Translation: CASSSPGQGVTGELFF.

This clone was observed a few times. The chain joins TRBV2 to TRBJ1-5; D not certain. This CDR3 contains 11 residues. V lost 1 base to trimming and J lost 5 bases, with 0 bases between them. CDR1 and CDR2 (germline): SNHLY, FYNNEI. For the CDR3, the DNA is TGTGCCAGCAGTGAAGATCAGCCCCAGCATTTT. It codes for CASSEDQPQHF.

This sequence joins TRBV11-2 and TRBJ1-4; 7 bases align to TRBD1. This CDR3 has 15 amino acids. Germline V CDR1 and CDR2: SGHAT, FQNNGV. V lost 5 bases, J lost 6 bases, and 9 bases stayed unmatched. In DNA form, the CDR3 reads TGTGCCAGCAGCCATCTACAGGGGTGGGATGAAAAACTGTTTTTT. Translating gives CASSHLQGWDEKLFF.

This clone appeared once. The rearrangement links TRBV6-6 to TRBJ2-3; a weak D match, TRBD1 (6 bases). Germline CDR1 MNHNY, CDR2 SVGAGI (reference sequence). The CDR3 is made up of 18 amino acids. With 5 bases removed from V and 0 bases from J, the gap between germline ends came to 21 bases. CDR3 bases: TGTGCCAGCAGTCGTGGTATTCAGGGGACCACTAGCACAGATACGCAGTATTTT. As protein: CASSRGIQGTTSTDTQYF.

The chain employs TRBV5-8 and TRBJ2-5; no reliable D call. The germline V gene encodes CDR1 SGHTS and CDR2 YDEGEE. With 0 bases removed from V and 5 bases from J, the gap between germline ends came to 8 bases. This CDR3 has 13 amino acids. This CDR3 reads CASSLGFRETQYF. The CDR3 bases are TGTGCCAGCAGCTTGGGGTTTAGGGAGACCCAGTACTTC.

The V gene is TRBV18, the J gene TRBJ1-1; D might be TRBD1 (6 bases). The germline V gene encodes CDR1 KGHSH and CDR2 LQKENI. This CDR3 has 16 amino acids. V lost 1 base and J 0 bases, leaving 12 bases between the germline ends. Here the CDR3 reads CASSPLVTGLNTEAFF. The CDR3, as DNA: TGTGCCAGCTCACCACTCGTAACAGGGCTGAACACTGAAGCTTTCTTT. Based on the CDR3 plus reference TRBV18 and TRBJ1-1, the full variable domain is NAGVMQNPRHLVRRRGQEARLRCSPMKGHSHVYWYRQLPEEGLKFMVYLQKENIIDESGMPKERFSAEFPKEGPSILRIQQVVRGDSAAYFCASSPLVTGLNTEAFFGQGTRLTVV.

This clone was recorded a few times. The V gene is TRBV3-1 (or the pseudogene TRBV3-2), the J gene TRBJ1-5, with D unresolved. Looked up from germline, CDR1 is LGHDT and CDR2 is YNNKEL (reference sequence). CDR3 length: 14 amino acids. Trimming shortened V by 5 bases and J by 4 bases, and 12 bases separated the two germline ends. For the CDR3, the DNA is TGTGCCAGCAGCGCAGAAAGTGGGAATCAGCCCCAGCATTTT. Translating gives CASSAESGNQPQHF.

This clone was recorded only once. The chain couples TRBV27 to TRBJ1-6; tentatively, D is TRBD1 (6 bases). The V gene's germline CDR1 is MNHEY and CDR2 SMNVEV (reference sequence). With 3 bases removed from V and 7 bases from J, the gap between germline ends came to 16 bases. The CDR3 covers 16 residues. CDR3 coding DNA: TGTGCCAGCAGTTTCGGGGGCAGGGGACCGAATTCACCCCTCCACTTT. Translation gives CASSFGGRGPNSPLHF.

The chain employs TRBV27 and TRBJ2-7; D is uncertain. V was cut by 2 bases and J by 2 bases, with 13 bases left in between. The CDR3 has 15 residues. From germline, CDR1 is MNHEY and CDR2 SMNVEV (reference sequence). CDR3 region: CASSLESPGTYEQYF. The CDR3 region has the DNA TGTGCCAGCAGTTTAGAGTCCCCCGGCACCTACGAGCAGTACTTC.

V usage is TRBV27 and J usage is TRBJ2-2; 15 bases line up with TRBD2. Germline CDR1 MNHEY, CDR2 SMNVEV (reference sequence). Losses at the gene ends were 6 bases for V and 4 bases for J; bases not matched to a gene: 12. This CDR3 is built from 19 residues. This CDR3 is CASRGTSGGLRMSTGELFF. In DNA form, the CDR3 reads TGTGCCAGCAGGGGGACTAGCGGGGGGCTCCGGATGAGCACCGGGGAGCTGTTTTTT.